This TCR beta chain derives from a study of identical twins. With V trimmed by 5 bases and J by 0 bases, 6 bases remained unmatched. This CDR3 spans 15 amino acids. Germline loops: CDR1 DFQATT, CDR2 SNEGSKA (reference sequence). Via MiXCR, TCRdb re-called the 5' RACE reads, giving one row per CDR3 protein. Of 450,000 or so distinct CDR3 sequences listed, 24% are singletons. The same sample was also studied in work on T cells expressing NK-cell markers. Turning to that study: Among the eight sequenced donors, seven tested HCMV-seropositive and one tested seronegative.

The specimen was CD4+ T cells sorted from blood. The gene calls are TRBV20-1 and TRBJ2-3; TRBD2 matches 9 bases. This sequence originates from a young woman in good health. CDR3 nucleotides: TGCAGTGCTCAGAGCGGGGGGACTAGCACAGATACGCAGTATTTT. It codes for CSAQSGGTSTDTQYF.